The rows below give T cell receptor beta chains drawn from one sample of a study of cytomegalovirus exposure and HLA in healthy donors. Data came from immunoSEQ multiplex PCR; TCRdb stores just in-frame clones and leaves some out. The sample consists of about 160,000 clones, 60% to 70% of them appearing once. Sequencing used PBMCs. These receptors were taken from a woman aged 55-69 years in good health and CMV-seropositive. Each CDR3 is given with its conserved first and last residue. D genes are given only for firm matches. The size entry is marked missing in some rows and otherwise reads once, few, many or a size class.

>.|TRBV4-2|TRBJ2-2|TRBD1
TGTGCCAGCCAGGGACAGTCGAACACCGGGGAGCTGTTTTTT
CASQGQSNTGELFF
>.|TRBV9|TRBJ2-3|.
TGTGCCAGCAGCGTAGCTGGCAGGGAGGTAGATACGCAGTATTTT
CASSVAGREVDTQYF
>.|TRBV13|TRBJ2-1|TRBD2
TGTGCCAGCAGCCCCCTAGATTCGCCGGGAGGTAGGGATGAGCAGTTCTTC
CASSPLDSPGGRDEQFF
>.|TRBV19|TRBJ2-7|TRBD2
TGTGCCAGTAGTACCCAGCGGGAGGGCCTTTACGAGCAGTACTTC
CASSTQREGLYEQYF
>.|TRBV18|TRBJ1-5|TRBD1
TGTGCCAGCTCCCCGAGGGACAGGGGCAATCAGCCCCAGCATTTT
CASSPRDRGNQPQHF
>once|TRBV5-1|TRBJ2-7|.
TGCGCCAGCAGCTTGGGTGGAGGGACGTACGAGCAGTACTTC
CASSLGGGTYEQYF
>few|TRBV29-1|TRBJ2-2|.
TGCAGCGTTGTGGGTATCGGACAAACACTGAACACCGGGGAGCTGTTTTTT
CSVVGIGQTLNTGELFF
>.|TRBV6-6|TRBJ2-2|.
TGTGCCAGCAGTTACACAGGGGGGGGCACCGGGGAGCTGTTTTTT
CASSYTGGGTGELFF
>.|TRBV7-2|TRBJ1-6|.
TGTGCCAGCACCCTTAGGGGGAATTCACCCCTCCACTTT
CASTLRGNSPLHF
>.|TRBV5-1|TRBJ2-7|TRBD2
TGCGCCAGCAGCCACGGGACGGGACTAGCGAGCTTGGAGGAGCAGTACTTC
CASSHGTGLASLEEQYF
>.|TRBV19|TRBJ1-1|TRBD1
TGTGCCAGTAGTATAGTTGGGACAGCAATGAACACTGAAGCTTTCTTT
CASSIVGTAMNTEAFF
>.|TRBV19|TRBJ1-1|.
TGTGCCAGTAGTGTTGTAGGGGGCACTGAAGCTTTCTTT
CASSVVGGTEAFF
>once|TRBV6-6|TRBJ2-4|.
TGTGCCAGCAGTTACCGGGACACCATTCAGTACTTC
CASSYRDTIQYF
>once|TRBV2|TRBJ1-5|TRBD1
TGTGCCAGCAGAGGGACAGGGGTACAGCCCCAGCATTTT
CASRGTGVQPQHF
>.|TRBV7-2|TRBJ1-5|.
TGTGCCAGCAGCTTAGTACAGGCTAGCAATCAGCCCCAGCATTTT
CASSLVQASNQPQHF
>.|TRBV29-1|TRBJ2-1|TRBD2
TGCAGCGTGGGGACTAGGTACAATGAGCAGTTCTTC
CSVGTRYNEQFF
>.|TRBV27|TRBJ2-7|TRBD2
TGTGCCAGCAGGACACTAGCGGGAGGGGCTTTTTCCTACGAGCAGTACTTC
CASRTLAGGAFSYEQYF
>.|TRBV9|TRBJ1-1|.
TGTGCCAGCAGCGTAGTGTTAGGAACTATGAACACTGAAGCTTTCTTT
CASSVVLGTMNTEAFF
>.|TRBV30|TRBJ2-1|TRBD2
TGTGCCTGGAGGAACCGGACTAGCGGAGTCAATGAGCAGTTCTTC
CAWRNRTSGVNEQFF
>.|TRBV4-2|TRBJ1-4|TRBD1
TGTGCCAGCAGCCAAGGCGGACAGGGGGCTAATGAAAAACTGTTTTTT
CASSQGGQGANEKLFF
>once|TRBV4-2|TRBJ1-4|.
TGTGCCAGCAGCCGGCAATCAGAGGCCGGTGAAAAACTGTTTTTT
CASSRQSEAGEKLFF
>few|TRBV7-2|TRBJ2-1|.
TGTGCCAGCAGCTCCAATCCTGGGCTCTCCTACAATGAGCAGTTCTTC
CASSSNPGLSYNEQFF
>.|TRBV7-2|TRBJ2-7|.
TGTGCCAGCAGCTTGCCCGGGGTGAAGTACGAGCAGTACTTC
CASSLPGVKYEQYF
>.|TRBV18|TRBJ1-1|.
TGTGCCAGCTCCCCTCGACAGAACACTGAAGCTTTCTTT
CASSPRQNTEAFF
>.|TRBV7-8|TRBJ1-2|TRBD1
TGTGCCAGCAGCATTCAGACAGGGGGGATTTATGGCTACACCTTC
CASSIQTGGIYGYTF